The 5 T cell receptor beta chains in this list originate from one sample, sequenced in a study of CD8 T cells in Susac syndrome (dated by TCRdb to the late 2010s). The library was produced with the immunoSEQ multiplex PCR assay. RNA was extracted with the RNeasy kit and roughly 0.45 to 1 ug was reverse transcribed using random hexamers. TCRdb reran the public reads through fastp at Q25 and MiXCR, keeping productive beta chains. Entries that share a CDR3 protein sequence are merged under the most common genes and DNA. The sample records some 190,000 distinct CDR3 sequences, roughly 94% of which are singletons. Of the sample, 0.095% to 0.12% falls within the top ten clones. Specimen: CD4+ T cells from PBMCs. These receptor sequences come from a human donor in good health.

This clonotype was observed a handful of times. The chain carries TRBV27 and TRBJ1-2; weak D call: TRBD1 (5 bases). The germline CDR1 and CDR2 sequences are MNHEY and SMNVEV (reference sequence). This CDR3 is built from 13 residues. The V and J ends lost 3 bases and 3 bases respectively, with 8 bases between them. The CDR3 nucleotides are TGTGCCAGCAGTTTGTCGGGGGACTATGGCTACACCTTC. Translation gives CASSLSGDYGYTF.

V and J are TRBV29-1 and TRBJ2-6, with 7 bases that match TRBD1. Germline CDR1 reads SQVTM; CDR2 reads ANQGSEA. The CDR3 is made up of 15 amino acids. V shed 0 bases, J shed 2 bases, and the junction held 1 base outside the gene matches. The CDR3 nucleotides are TGCAGCGTTGAAGAAGGGGGCACTGGGGCCAACGTCCTGACTTTC. It translates to CSVEEGGTGANVLTF. The entire variable domain, with the rest obtained from reference TRBV29-1 and TRBJ2-6, is as follows: SAVISQKPSRDICQRGTSLTIQCQVDSQVTMMFWYRQQPGQSLTLIATANQGSEATYESGFVIDKFPISRPNLTFSTLTVSNMSPEDSSIYLCSVEEGGTGANVLTFGAGSRLTVL.

CDR3 loop: CASSLRERLNEQFF. CDR3 coding DNA: TGTGCCAGCAGTTTGCGGGAGCGTCTCAATGAGCAGTTCTTC. The rearrangement joins TRBV28 to TRBJ2-1, with TRBD2 matching over 7 bases. This CDR3 is 14 amino acids long. V trimming: 3 bases; J trimming: 6 bases; junction bases outside the gene matches: 5. CDR1 and CDR2 (germline): MDHEN, SYDVKM.

V is TRBV5-1 and J is TRBJ1-2; the match to TRBD1 covers 7 bases. Germline V gene lookup returns CDR1 SGHRS and CDR2 YFSETQ. The CDR3 length is 16 residues. The ends lost 0 bases at V and 2 bases at J; junction bases unmatched: 7. The CDR3 protein is CASSLEPADRNYGYTF. The CDR3 DNA reads TGCGCCAGCAGCTTGGAACCTGCGGACAGGAACTATGGCTACACCTTC.

This clonotype appeared once. V is TRBV7-9 and J is TRBJ2-3; 7 bases are a match to TRBD2. CDR1 is SEHNR and CDR2 is FQNEAQ in the germline V gene (reference sequence). Losses at the gene ends were 10 bases for V and 2 bases for J; bases not matched to a gene: 9. CDR3 length: 14 amino acids. CDR3 nucleotide sequence: TGTGCCACGGACGCTAGCGGCCACACAGATACGCAGTATTTT. It encodes CATDASGHTDTQYF.